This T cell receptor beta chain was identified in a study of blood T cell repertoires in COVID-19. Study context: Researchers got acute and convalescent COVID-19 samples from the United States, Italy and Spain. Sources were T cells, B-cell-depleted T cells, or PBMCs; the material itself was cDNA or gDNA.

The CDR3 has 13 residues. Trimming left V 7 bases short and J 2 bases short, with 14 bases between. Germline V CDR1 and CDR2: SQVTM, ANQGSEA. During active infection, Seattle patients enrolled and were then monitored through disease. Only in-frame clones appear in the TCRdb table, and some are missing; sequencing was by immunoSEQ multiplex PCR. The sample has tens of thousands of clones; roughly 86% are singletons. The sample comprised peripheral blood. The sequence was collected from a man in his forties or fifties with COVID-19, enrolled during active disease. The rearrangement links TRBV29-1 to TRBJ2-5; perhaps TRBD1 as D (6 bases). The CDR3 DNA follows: TGCAGCGGGGGACATGGGGCTCAAGAGACCCAGTACTTC. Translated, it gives CSGGHGAQETQYF.